This T cell receptor beta chain originates from a study of T-cell memory formation after mild COVID-19. The germline V gene has CDR1 SSHAT and CDR2 FNYEAQ (reference sequence). The CDR3 runs to 16 residues. Germline trimming cut 5 bases from V and 2 bases from J; bases unmatched to any gene: 9. To note about this clonotype: Its target is unknown.

General observations from the study: A subset of responding clones appeared in pre-infection memory, suggesting cross-reactive memory joined.

TCRdb called the 5' RACE reads again in MiXCR, with one record for every CDR3 protein. The data show 110,000 to 150,000 distinct CDR3 sequences, with roughly a quarter seen just once and roughly a quarter held by the top ten. This chain uses TRBV7-7 with TRBJ2-3, with 8 bases aligning to TRBD2. The sequenced sample was PBMCs or a T cell subset sorted from them (not recorded which). This clonotype was sampled from an adult woman who had mild COVID-19 (a few samples of this study predate the infection). Cell type and time point are not known. DNA for the CDR3: TGTGCCAGCAGCCTCAGGGTAGCGGGGTCCACAGATACGCAGTATTTT. Translation gives CASSLRVAGSTDTQYF.